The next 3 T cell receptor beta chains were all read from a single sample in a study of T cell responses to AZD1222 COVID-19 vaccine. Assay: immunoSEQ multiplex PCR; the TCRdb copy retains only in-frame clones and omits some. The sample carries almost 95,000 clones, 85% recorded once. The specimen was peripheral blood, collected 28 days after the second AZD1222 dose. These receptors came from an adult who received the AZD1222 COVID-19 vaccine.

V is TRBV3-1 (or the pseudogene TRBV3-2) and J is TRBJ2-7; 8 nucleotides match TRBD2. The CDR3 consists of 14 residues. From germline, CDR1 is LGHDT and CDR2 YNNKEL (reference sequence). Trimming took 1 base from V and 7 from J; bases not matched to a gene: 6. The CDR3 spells CASSQGYRGGEQYF. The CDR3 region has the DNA TGTGCCAGCAGCCAAGGGTATCGGGGGGGAGAGCAGTACTTC.

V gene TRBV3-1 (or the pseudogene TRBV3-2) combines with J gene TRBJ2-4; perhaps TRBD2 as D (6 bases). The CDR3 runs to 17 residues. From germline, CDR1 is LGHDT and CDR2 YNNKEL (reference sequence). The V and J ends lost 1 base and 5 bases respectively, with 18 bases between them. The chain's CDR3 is CASSQGSPIPGENIQYF. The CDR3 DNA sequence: TGTGCCAGCAGCCAAGGCAGTCCAATTCCGGGAGAAAACATTCAGTACTTC.

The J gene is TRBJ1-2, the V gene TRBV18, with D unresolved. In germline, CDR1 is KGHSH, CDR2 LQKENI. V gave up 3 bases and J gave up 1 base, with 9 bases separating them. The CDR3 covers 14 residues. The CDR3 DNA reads TGTGCCAGCTCACCCATCCAGAGTAACTATGGCTACACCTTC. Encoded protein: CASSPIQSNYGYTF.